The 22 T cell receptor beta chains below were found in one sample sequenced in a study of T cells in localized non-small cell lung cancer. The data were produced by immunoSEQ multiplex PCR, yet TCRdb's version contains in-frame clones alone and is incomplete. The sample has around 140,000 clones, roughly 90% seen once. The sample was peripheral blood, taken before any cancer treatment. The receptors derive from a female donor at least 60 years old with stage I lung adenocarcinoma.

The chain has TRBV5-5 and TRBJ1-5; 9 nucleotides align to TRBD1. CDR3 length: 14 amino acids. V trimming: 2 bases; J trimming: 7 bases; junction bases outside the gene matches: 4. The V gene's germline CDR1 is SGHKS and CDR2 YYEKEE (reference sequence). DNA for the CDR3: TGTGCCAGCAGCTTACAGGGGGCTTGGCAGCCCCAGCATTTT. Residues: CASSLQGAWQPQHF. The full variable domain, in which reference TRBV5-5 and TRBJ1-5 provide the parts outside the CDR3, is DAGVTQSPTHLIKTRGQQVTLRCSPISGHKSVSWYQQVLGQGPQFIFQYYEKEERGRGNFPDRFSARQFPNYSSELNVNALLLGDSALYLCASSLQGAWQPQHFGDGTRLSIL.

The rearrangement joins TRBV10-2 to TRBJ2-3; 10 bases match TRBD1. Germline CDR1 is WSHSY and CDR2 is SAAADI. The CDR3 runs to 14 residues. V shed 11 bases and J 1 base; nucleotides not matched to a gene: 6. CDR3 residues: CAGRTGGGTDTQYF. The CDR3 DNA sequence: TGCGCCGGTAGGACAGGGGGTGGCACAGATACGCAGTATTTT.

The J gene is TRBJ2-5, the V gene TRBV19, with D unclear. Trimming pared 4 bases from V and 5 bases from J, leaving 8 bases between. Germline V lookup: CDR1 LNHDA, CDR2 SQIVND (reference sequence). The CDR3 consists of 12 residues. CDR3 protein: CASSRVGETQYF. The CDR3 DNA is TGTGCCAGTAGTAGGGTGGGGGAGACCCAGTACTTC.

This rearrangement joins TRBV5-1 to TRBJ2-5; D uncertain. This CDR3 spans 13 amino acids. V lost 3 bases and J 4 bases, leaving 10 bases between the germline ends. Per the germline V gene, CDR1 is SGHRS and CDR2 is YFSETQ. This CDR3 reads CASSWGHPETQYF. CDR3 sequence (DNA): TGCGCCAGCAGCTGGGGTCACCCAGAGACCCAGTACTTC.

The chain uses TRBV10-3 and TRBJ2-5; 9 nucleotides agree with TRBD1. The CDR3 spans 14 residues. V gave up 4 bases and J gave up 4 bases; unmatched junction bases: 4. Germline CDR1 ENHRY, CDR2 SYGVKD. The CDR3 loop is CAISGGTGSETQYF. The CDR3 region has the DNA TGTGCCATCAGTGGGGGGACAGGGTCAGAGACCCAGTACTTC.

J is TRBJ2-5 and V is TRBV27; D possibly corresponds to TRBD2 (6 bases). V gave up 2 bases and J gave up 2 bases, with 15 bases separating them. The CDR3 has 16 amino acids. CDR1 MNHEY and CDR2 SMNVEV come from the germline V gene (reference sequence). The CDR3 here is CASSLNPYGGQETQYF. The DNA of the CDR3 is TGTGCCAGCAGTTTAAACCCCTATGGAGGGCAAGAGACCCAGTACTTC.

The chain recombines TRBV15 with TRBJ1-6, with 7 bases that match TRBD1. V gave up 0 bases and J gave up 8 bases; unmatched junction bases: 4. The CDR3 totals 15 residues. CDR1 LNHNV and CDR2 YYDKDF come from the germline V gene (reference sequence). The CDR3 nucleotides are TGTGCCACCAGCAGAGACCGGCAGGGGGATTCACCCCTCCACTTT. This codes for CATSRDRQGDSPLHF.

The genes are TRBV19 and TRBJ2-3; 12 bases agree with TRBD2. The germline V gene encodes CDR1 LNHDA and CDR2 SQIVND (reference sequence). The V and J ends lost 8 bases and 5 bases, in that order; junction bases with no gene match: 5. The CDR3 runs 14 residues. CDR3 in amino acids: CASSSGRAGDTQYF. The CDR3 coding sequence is TGTGCCAGTTCTAGCGGGAGGGCGGGAGATACGCAGTATTTT.

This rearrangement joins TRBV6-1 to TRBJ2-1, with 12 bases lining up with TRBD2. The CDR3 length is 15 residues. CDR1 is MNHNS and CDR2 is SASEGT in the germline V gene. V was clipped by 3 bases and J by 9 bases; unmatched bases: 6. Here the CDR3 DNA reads TGTGCCAGCAGTGAGGCTAGCGGGAGGGCCCTTGAGCAGTTCTTC. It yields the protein CASSEASGRALEQFF.

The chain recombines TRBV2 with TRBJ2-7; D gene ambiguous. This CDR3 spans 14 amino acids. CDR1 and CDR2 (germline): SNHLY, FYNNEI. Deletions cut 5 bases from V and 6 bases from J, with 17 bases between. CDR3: CASSFKSSVGEQYF. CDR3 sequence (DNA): TGTGCCAGCAGTTTCAAATCCAGTGTGGGCGAGCAGTACTTC.

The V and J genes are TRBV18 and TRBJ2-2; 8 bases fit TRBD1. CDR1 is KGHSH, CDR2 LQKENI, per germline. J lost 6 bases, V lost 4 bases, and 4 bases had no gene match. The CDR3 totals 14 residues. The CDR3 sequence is CASSLQGASGELFF. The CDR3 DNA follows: TGTGCCAGCTCACTTCAGGGGGCGTCCGGGGAGCTGTTTTTT.

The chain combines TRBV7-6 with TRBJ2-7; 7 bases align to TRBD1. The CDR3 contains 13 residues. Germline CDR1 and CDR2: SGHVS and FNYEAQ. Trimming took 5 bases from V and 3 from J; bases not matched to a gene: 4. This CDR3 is CASSKQGIYEQYF. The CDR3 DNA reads TGTGCCAGCAGCAAACAGGGGATCTACGAGCAGTACTTC.

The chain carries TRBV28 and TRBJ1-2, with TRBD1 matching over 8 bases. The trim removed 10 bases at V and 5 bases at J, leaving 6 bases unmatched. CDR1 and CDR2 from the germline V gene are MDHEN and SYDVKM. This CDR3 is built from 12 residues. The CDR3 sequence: CAIRQGIYGYTF. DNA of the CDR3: TGTGCCATCAGACAGGGGATTTATGGCTACACCTTC.

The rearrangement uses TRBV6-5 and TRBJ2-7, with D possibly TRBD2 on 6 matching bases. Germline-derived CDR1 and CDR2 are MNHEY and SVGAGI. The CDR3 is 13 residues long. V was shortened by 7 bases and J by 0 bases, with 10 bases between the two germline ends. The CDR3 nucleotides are TGTGCCAGCATGCAGGGAGGCTCCTACGAGCAGTACTTC. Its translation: CASMQGGSYEQYF.

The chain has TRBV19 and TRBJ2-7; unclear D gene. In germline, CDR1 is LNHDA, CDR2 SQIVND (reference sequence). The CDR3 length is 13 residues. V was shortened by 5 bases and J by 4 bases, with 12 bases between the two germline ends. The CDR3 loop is CASSSRVGYEQYF. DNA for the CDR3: TGTGCCAGTAGTTCACGGGTCGGGTACGAGCAGTACTTC.

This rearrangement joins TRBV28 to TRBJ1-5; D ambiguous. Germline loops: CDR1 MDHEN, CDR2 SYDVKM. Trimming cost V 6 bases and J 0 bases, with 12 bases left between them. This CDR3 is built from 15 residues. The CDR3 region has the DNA TGTGCCAGCAGGACCTGGCAGCTTAGCAATCAGCCCCAGCATTTT. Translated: CASRTWQLSNQPQHF.

The CDR3 coding sequence is TGTGCCAGCAGCCTAATAGGTGGAAGCACTGAAGCTTTCTTT. It yields the protein CASSLIGGSTEAFF. This chain connects TRBV14 to TRBJ1-1; no firm D call. The CDR3 length is 14 residues. Germline V CDR1 and CDR2: SGHDN, FVKESK. The V end was cut by 4 bases, the J end by 4 bases, with 13 bases between. The full variable domain, with the rest looked up from reference TRBV14 and TRBJ1-1, is EAGVTQFPSHSVIEKGQTVTLRCDPISGHDNLYWYRRVMGKEIKFLLHFVKESKQDESGMPNNRFLAERTGGTYSTLKVQPAELEDSGVYFCASSLIGGSTEAFFGQGTRLTVV.

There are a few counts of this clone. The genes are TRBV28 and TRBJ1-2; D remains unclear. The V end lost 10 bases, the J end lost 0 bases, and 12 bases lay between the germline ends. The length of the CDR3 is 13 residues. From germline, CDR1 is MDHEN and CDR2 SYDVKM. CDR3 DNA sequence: TGTGCCACTAACGGGGTTACTAACTATGGCTACACCTTC. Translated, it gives CATNGVTNYGYTF.

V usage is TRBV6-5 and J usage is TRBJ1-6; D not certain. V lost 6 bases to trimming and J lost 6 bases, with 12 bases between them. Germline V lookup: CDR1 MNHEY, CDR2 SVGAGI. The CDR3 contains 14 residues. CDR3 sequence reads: CASRGSRGNSPLHF. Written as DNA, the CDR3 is TGTGCCAGCAGGGGAAGTCGGGGTAATTCACCCCTCCACTTT.

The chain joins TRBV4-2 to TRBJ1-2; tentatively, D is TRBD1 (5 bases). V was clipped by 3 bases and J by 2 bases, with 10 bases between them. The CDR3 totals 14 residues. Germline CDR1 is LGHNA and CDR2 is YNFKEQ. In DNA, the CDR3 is TGTGCCAGCAGCCAGGGAGACAGAAACTATGGCTACACCTTC. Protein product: CASSQGDRNYGYTF.

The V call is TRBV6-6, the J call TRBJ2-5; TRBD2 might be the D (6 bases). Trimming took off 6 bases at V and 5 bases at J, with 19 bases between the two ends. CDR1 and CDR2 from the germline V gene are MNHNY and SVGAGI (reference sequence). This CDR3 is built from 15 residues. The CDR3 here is CASSPGLPEGETQYF. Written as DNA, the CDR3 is TGTGCCAGCAGCCCTGGACTACCCGAGGGTGAGACCCAGTACTTC.

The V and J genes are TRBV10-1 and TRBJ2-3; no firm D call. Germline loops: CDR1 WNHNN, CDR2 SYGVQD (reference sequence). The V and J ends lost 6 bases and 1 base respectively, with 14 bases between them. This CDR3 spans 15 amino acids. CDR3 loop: CASSPHTSGTDTQYF. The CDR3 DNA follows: TGCGCCAGCAGCCCTCATACGAGCGGCACAGATACGCAGTATTTT.